Each of the 32 T cell receptor beta chains below was sequenced from the same sample in a study of cytomegalovirus exposure and HLA in healthy donors. The PCR used 60 Vbeta and 13 Jbeta primers. Generated by immunoSEQ multiplex PCR, the TCRdb table keeps only in-frame clones and is missing some. The data contain around 120,000 clones, around 80% of them singletons. The specimen sequenced was PBMCs. The source is a woman aged 40 to 50 in good health and CMV-seronegative.

The CDR3 DNA reads as TGTGCCAGCAGCGCAACAGGGTCCTATGGCTACACCTTC. Its translation is CASSATGSYGYTF. The rearrangement joins TRBV7-2 to TRBJ1-2, with a weak D call TRBD1 (6 bases). Per germline, CDR1 SGHTA and CDR2 FQGNSA. The CDR3 has 13 residues. V was cut by 5 bases and J by 4 bases, with 11 bases left in between. The variable domain in full, completed from reference TRBV7-2 and TRBJ1-2, reads GAGVSQSPSNKVTEKGKDVELRCDPISGHTALYWYRQSLGQGLEFLIYFQGNSAPDKSGLPSDRFSAERTGGSVSTLTIQRTQQEDSAVYLCASSATGSYGYTFGSGTRLTVV.

The chain employs TRBV18 and TRBJ1-2; 9 nucleotides align to TRBD1. Trimming cost V 6 bases and J 4 bases; bases outside gene matches: 6. The V gene's germline CDR1 is KGHSH and CDR2 LQKENI. The CDR3 consists of 14 residues. The CDR3 protein is CASSPGTGSYGYTF. The CDR3 DNA sequence: TGTGCCAGCTCCCCCGGGACAGGGAGCTATGGCTACACCTTC.

The chain couples TRBV10-3 to TRBJ1-1; 7 bases are a match to TRBD1. V trimming: 7 bases; J trimming: 1 base; junction bases outside the gene matches: 9. The CDR3 sequence is 15 residues long. CDR1 and CDR2 from the germline V gene are ENHRY and SYGVKD. The CDR3 spells CAITSQTGTNTEAFF. In DNA form, the CDR3 reads TGTGCCATCACCTCCCAGACAGGGACGAACACTGAAGCTTTCTTT.

CDR3 in amino acids: CSVEDWGRHNNEQFF. CDR3 DNA sequence: TGCAGCGTTGAAGATTGGGGGAGGCACAACAATGAGCAGTTCTTC. The V gene is TRBV29-1, the J gene TRBJ2-1; TRBD2 might be the D (6 bases). CDR1 and CDR2 from the germline V gene are SQVTM and ANQGSEA. The V gene lost 0 bases and the J gene lost 5 bases, with 14 bases spanning the gap. The CDR3 extends over 15 amino acids.

In this sample, this clone turned up once. This chain uses TRBV4-2 with TRBJ2-1; unclear D gene. The CDR3 has 14 residues. Trimming shortened V by 1 base and J by 7 bases, and 11 bases separated the two germline ends. Germline values: CDR1 LGHNA, CDR2 YNFKEQ. CDR3 in amino acids: CASSQAAGWNEQFF. The CDR3 coding sequence is TGTGCCAGCAGCCAAGCGGCAGGTTGGAATGAGCAGTTCTTC.

Written as DNA, the CDR3 is TGTGCCAGCAGCTATTCTACAGGGATCGGATACGAGCAGTACTTC. It translates to CASSYSTGIGYEQYF. This chain links TRBV7-8 with TRBJ2-7, with a weak D call TRBD1 (6 bases). The germline CDR1 and CDR2 sequences are SGHVS and FQNEAQ. The V and J ends lost 4 bases and 4 bases respectively, with 17 bases between them. This CDR3 has 15 amino acids.

This clone appeared once. V and J are TRBV4-3 and TRBJ2-1; 8 positions agree with TRBD2. CDR1 is LGHNA and CDR2 is YSLEER in the germline V gene. V lost 0 bases, J lost 3 bases, and 13 bases stayed unmatched. The CDR3 runs 19 residues. The CDR3 DNA reads as TGCGCCAGCAGCCAAGATCCCCACCGGGGGGGTGGGTACTACAATGAGCAGTTCTTC. Protein: CASSQDPHRGGGYYNEQFF.

This sequence joins TRBV4-2 and TRBJ1-5; 7 bases are shared with TRBD1. From germline, CDR1 is LGHNA and CDR2 YNFKEQ. This CDR3 is 17 amino acids long. J was trimmed by 1 base and V by 0 bases; bases with no gene match: 6. CDR3 region: CASSQDQGTVSNQPQHF. The CDR3 nucleotides read TGTGCCAGCAGCCAAGACCAGGGGACAGTCAGCAATCAGCCCCAGCATTTT.

This clone has just a few counts. The gene calls are TRBV7-2 and TRBJ1-1, with D maybe TRBD1 (5 bases). The CDR3 contains 12 residues. Germline CDR1 reads SGHTA; CDR2 reads FQGNSA. V was shortened by 8 bases and J by 5 bases, with 12 bases between the two germline ends. The CDR3, as DNA: TGTGCCAGCGGGGTTCGGGGGACTGAAGCTTTCTTT. It translates to CASGVRGTEAFF.

The J gene is TRBJ2-5, the V gene TRBV29-1; the D gene is possibly TRBD2 (7 bases). The CDR3 extends over 14 amino acids. Germline CDR1 SQVTM, CDR2 ANQGSEA. The V end lost 3 bases, the J end lost 5 bases, and 16 bases lay between the germline ends. The CDR3 region is CSVEWGGGLETQYF. The CDR3 bases are TGCAGCGTTGAGTGGGGAGGGGGGTTGGAGACCCAGTACTTC. Drawing the rest from reference TRBV29-1 and TRBJ2-5, the complete variable domain is SAVISQKPSRDICQRGTSLTIQCQVDSQVTMMFWYRQQPGQSLTLIATANQGSEATYESGFVIDKFPISRPNLTFSTLTVSNMSPEDSSIYLCSVEWGGGLETQYFGPGTRLLVL.

This chain links TRBV12-5 with TRBJ1-3; D gene ambiguous. CDR1 and CDR2 from the germline V gene are LGHNT and FRNRAP. V dropped 3 bases and J dropped 2 bases, with 2 bases sitting between them. The CDR3 length is 12 residues. The CDR3 region has the DNA TGTGCTAGTGGTTTCACTGGAAACACCATATATTTT. It yields the protein CASGFTGNTIYF.

V usage is TRBV2 and J usage is TRBJ2-7; D perhaps matches TRBD1 (5 bases). Per the germline V gene, CDR1 is SNHLY and CDR2 is FYNNEI. Trimming shortened V by 4 bases and J by 5 bases, and 15 bases separated the two germline ends. CDR3 length equals 14 residues. For the CDR3, the DNA is TGTGCCAGCAGTGGGGGCAGGGTTCAAAACGAGCAGTACTTC. It is translated as CASSGGRVQNEQYF.

The chain uses TRBV7-9 and TRBJ2-7; 10 bases are a match to TRBD2. This CDR3 spans 14 amino acids. CDR1 is SEHNR, CDR2 FQNEAQ, per germline (reference sequence). J gave up 4 bases and V 0 bases, and 0 bases lay outside the gene matches. The CDR3, as DNA: TGTGCCAGCAGCTTAGCTAGCGGGGGGTACGAGCAGTACTTC. This translates into CASSLASGGYEQYF.

Regarding this clone: The sample holds other DNA sequences that translate to the same CDR3. The rearrangement links TRBV18 to TRBJ1-3; D is uncertain. Germline CDR1 and CDR2: KGHSH and LQKENI. This CDR3 contains 15 residues. Trimming took 6 bases from V and 0 from J, leaving 12 bases between them. CDR3 loop: CASSEDASSGNTIYF. The DNA for the CDR3 is TGTGCCAGCTCTGAAGATGCTAGCTCTGGAAACACCATATATTTT.

V and J are TRBV4-1 and TRBJ2-5; possibly TRBD1 for D (5 bases). Germline values: CDR1 MGHRA, CDR2 YSYEKL. The germline V and J ends were trimmed by 3 bases and 4 bases, with 12 bases remaining between them. The CDR3 spans 14 residues. CDR3 DNA: TGCGCCAGCAGCCATTCTGGCAGGGTAGAGACCCAGTACTTC. It is translated as CASSHSGRVETQYF.

This chain connects TRBV5-1 to TRBJ2-5; 10 nucleotides agree with TRBD1. The CDR3 has 16 residues. The trim removed 0 bases at V and 6 bases at J, leaving 8 bases unmatched. Germline V gene data show CDR1 as SGHRS and CDR2 as YFSETQ. The CDR3 region is CASSLATTGGAKTQYF. Written as DNA, the CDR3 is TGCGCCAGCAGCTTGGCCACGACAGGGGGCGCGAAGACCCAGTACTTC.

The rearrangement links TRBV27 to TRBJ2-1, with 7 nucleotides matching TRBD2. Germline V gene data show CDR1 as MNHEY and CDR2 as SMNVEV (reference sequence). This CDR3 has 14 residues. The J segment lost 6 bases and the V segment lost 3 bases, leaving 5 bases of the junction unmatched. DNA for the CDR3: TGTGCCAGCAGTTTGTCAGGGACTATCAATGAGCAGTTCTTC. It specifies CASSLSGTINEQFF.

This clone was detected once. Other nucleotide sequences in the sample specify the same CDR3. The chain has TRBV27 and TRBJ1-2; 8 bases are shared with TRBD1. CDR3 size: 13 residues. J gave up 4 bases and V 2 bases, and 0 bases lay outside the gene matches. Germline V gene sequence: CDR1 MNHEY, CDR2 SMNVEV (reference sequence). DNA of the CDR3: TGTGCCAGCAGTTTAACAGGGGGCTATGGCTACACCTTC. Its translation: CASSLTGGYGYTF.

The rearrangement joins TRBV5-4 to TRBJ2-7, with 8 bases matching TRBD2. V lost 4 bases, J lost 0 bases, and 9 bases stayed unmatched. The CDR3 has 16 amino acids. From germline, CDR1 is SGHNT and CDR2 YYREEE (reference sequence). DNA of the CDR3: TGTGCCAGCAGCGGAACCGGGACTAGGAGCTCCTACGAGCAGTACTTC. It specifies CASSGTGTRSSYEQYF. Together with reference TRBV5-4 and TRBJ2-7, the CDR3 gives the full variable domain: ETGVTQSPTHLIKTRGQQVTLRCSSQSGHNTVSWYQQALGQGPQFIFQYYREEENGRGNFPPRFSGLQFPNYSSELNVNALELDDSALYLCASSGTGTRSSYEQYFGPGTRLTVT.

The V gene is TRBV9, the J gene TRBJ2-5, with D maybe TRBD1 (6 bases). The J call may be incorrect, as the DNA end agrees better with TRBJ2-7. Germline V lookup: CDR1 SGDLS, CDR2 YYNGEE. The CDR3 totals 14 residues. As DNA, the CDR3 is TGTGCCAGCAGCGTAGGGGTAGGGGGAAACGAGCAGTACTTC. Protein: CASSVGVGGNEQYF.

V usage is TRBV18 and J usage is TRBJ2-3; possible D gene TRBD2, 6 bases. The CDR3 has 16 residues. The V and J ends lost 4 bases and 0 bases respectively, with 14 bases between them. The germline gives CDR1 KGHSH, CDR2 LQKENI. CDR3 DNA sequence: TGTGCCAGCTCACTGGGAGGTCAGCCTAGCACAGATACGCAGTATTTT. This sequence encodes CASSLGGQPSTDTQYF. Full variable domain (missing parts from reference TRBV18 and TRBJ2-3): NAGVMQNPRHLVRRRGQEARLRCSPMKGHSHVYWYRQLPEEGLKFMVYLQKENIIDESGMPKERFSAEFPKEGPSILRIQQVVRGDSAAYFCASSLGGQPSTDTQYFGPGTRLTVL.

The chain employs TRBV7-8 and TRBJ2-1; TRBD1 matches 8 bases. The CDR3 extends over 16 amino acids. V lost 4 bases, J lost 0 bases, and 5 bases stayed unmatched. In germline, CDR1 is SGHVS, CDR2 FQNEAQ. CDR3: CASSSRTGHSYNEQFF. The DNA of the CDR3 is TGTGCCAGCAGCTCCAGGACAGGGCACTCCTACAATGAGCAGTTCTTC.

The genes are TRBV10-3 and TRBJ2-7; D is perhaps TRBD1 (6 bases). Germline CDR1 is ENHRY and CDR2 is SYGVKD. This CDR3 has 17 residues. V shed 9 bases and J shed 1 base, with 25 bases lying between them. CDR3 coding DNA: TGTGCCATACAGGATGGCTCCAGGGGCGAGGGGTCCTACGAGCAGTACTTC. This codes for CAIQDGSRGEGSYEQYF.

This clone was picked up one time. The chain combines TRBV7-2 with TRBJ1-6, with D possibly matching TRBD1 (5 bases). The CDR3 spans 15 residues. Germline V lookup: CDR1 SGHTA, CDR2 FQGNSA. V lost 1 base, J lost 7 bases, and 11 bases lay in between. The CDR3, as DNA: TGTGCCAGCAGCTTAGGACAGATCAGAAATTCACCCCTCCACTTT. Translating gives CASSLGQIRNSPLHF.

V gene TRBV4-3 combines with J gene TRBJ2-7; D not certain. V was shortened by 9 bases and J by 3 bases, with 3 bases between the two germline ends. The CDR3 sequence is 9 residues long. Germline-derived CDR1 and CDR2 are LGHNA and YSLEER. The CDR3 sequence: CASRYEQYF. The CDR3 DNA sequence: TGCGCCAGTCGCTACGAGCAGTACTTC.

The chain links TRBV6-1 to TRBJ1-1; D is uncertain. Per the germline V gene, CDR1 is MNHNS and CDR2 is SASEGT. Deletions cut 4 bases from V and 0 bases from J, with 9 bases between. The CDR3 has 14 residues. CDR3 in DNA: TGTGCCAGCAGTGTGGTGCCAGTGAACACTGAAGCTTTCTTT. Amino acid sequence: CASSVVPVNTEAFF.

The V call is TRBV6-6, the J call TRBJ2-7, with TRBD1 identical over 7 bases. The germline V gene has CDR1 MNHNY and CDR2 SVGAGI (reference sequence). The V segment lost 1 base and the J segment 0 bases; nucleotides outside the gene matches: 3. The CDR3 length is 15 residues. The CDR3 sequence: CASSYYRDSSYEQYF. CDR3 DNA sequence: TGTGCCAGCAGTTACTATAGGGACAGCTCCTACGAGCAGTACTTC.

The DNA for the CDR3 is TGTGCCAGCAGCCAAGATGGGGCAGGGAAAAACATTCAGTACTTC. This sequence encodes CASSQDGAGKNIQYF. The chain recombines TRBV4-2 with TRBJ2-4; possibly TRBD1 for D (5 bases). CDR1 is LGHNA, CDR2 YNFKEQ, per germline. Trimming took off 0 bases at V and 4 bases at J, with 10 bases between the two ends. This CDR3 region has 15 residues.

The chain uses TRBV7-9 and TRBJ1-1, with TRBD1 as a possible D gene (5 bases). The germline V and J ends were trimmed by 5 bases and 4 bases, with 17 bases remaining between them. Germline V gene data show CDR1 as SEHNR and CDR2 as FQNEAQ (reference sequence). This CDR3 region has 15 residues. The CDR3 DNA reads TGTGCCAGCAGCCCCGGACGGGGGTCCTCCACTGAAGCTTTCTTT. Encoded protein: CASSPGRGSSTEAFF. The variable domain in full, with the rest retrieved from reference TRBV7-9 and TRBJ1-1, is DTGVSQNPRHKITKRGQNVTFRCDPISEHNRLYWYRQTLGQGPEFLTYFQNEAQLEKSRLLSDRFSAERPKGSFSTLEIQRTEQGDSAMYLCASSPGRGSSTEAFFGQGTRLTVV.

This chain links TRBV7-2 with TRBJ2-1; D is possibly TRBD1 (6 bases). The germline V gene encodes CDR1 SGHTA and CDR2 FQGNSA. This CDR3 is built from 14 residues. Between the trimmed V and J ends, which lost 4 bases and 4 bases, there was a span of 11 bases. CDR3 DNA: TGTGCCAGCAGCTACAGGGTGCCGTACAATGAGCAGTTCTTC. It specifies CASSYRVPYNEQFF.

This rearrangement joins TRBV6-5 to TRBJ1-1; 7 bases align to TRBD1. After removal of 5 bases from V and 9 bases from J, the junction contained 12 bases not matched to a gene. CDR1 is MNHEY, CDR2 SVGAGI, per germline. The CDR3 totals 14 residues. The CDR3, as DNA: TGTGCCAGCAGTCCGGCCGCCAACAGGGGTAAAGCTTTCTTT. Encoded protein: CASSPAANRGKAFF.

The gene calls are TRBV7-2 and TRBJ2-5, with 8 positions matching TRBD1. V shed 1 base and J 5 bases; nucleotides not matched to a gene: 6. Germline V gives CDR1 SGHTA, CDR2 FQGNSA. CDR3 length equals 15 residues. Here the CDR3 reads CASSLDPGGVETQYF. The CDR3 DNA reads TGTGCCAGCAGCTTAGATCCAGGGGGCGTCGAGACCCAGTACTTC.